The 21 T cell receptor beta chains listed next were all sequenced from one sample in a study of T-cell memory formation after mild COVID-19. TCRdb passed the 5' RACE reads through MiXCR, listing each CDR3 protein once. Of fewer than 50,000 distinct CDR3 sequences in the sample, roughly 9% were seen once. The source material was PBMCs or a T cell subset sorted from them (not recorded which). These receptor sequences come from an adult woman who had mild COVID-19 (a few samples of this study predate the infection). Cell type and time point are not known.

The sample holds a few counts of this clonotype. This chain joins TRBV5-6 and TRBJ2-1, with 11 bases lining up with TRBD1. The J segment lost 8 bases and the V segment lost 4 bases, leaving 5 bases of the junction unmatched. This CDR3 is 14 amino acids long. Germline CDR1 and CDR2: SGHDT and YYEEEE. This CDR3 is CASSPGTGGDEQFF. The CDR3 DNA is TGTGCCAGCAGCCCCGGGACAGGGGGGGATGAGCAGTTCTTC.

The chain carries TRBV29-1 and TRBJ2-7; D not certain. Trimming shortened V by 6 bases and J by 1 base, and 16 bases separated the two germline ends. The germline V gene encodes CDR1 SQVTM and CDR2 ANQGSEA. The CDR3 runs 14 residues. In DNA form, the CDR3 reads TGCAGCGTGAACGGTCAAGGGATTTCCTACGAGCAGTACTTC. It translates to CSVNGQGISYEQYF.

The chain employs TRBV20-1 and TRBJ2-5; maybe TRBD1 (6 bases). The CDR3 is 12 residues long. V was cut by 3 bases and J by 5 bases, with 10 bases left in between. From germline, CDR1 is DFQATT and CDR2 SNEGSKA (reference sequence). The DNA for the CDR3 is TGCAGTGCTAGTGACAGGAGGGAGACCCAGTACTTC. This translates into CSASDRRETQYF.

The V and J genes are TRBV20-1 and TRBJ2-7, with TRBD2 identical over 10 bases. The CDR3 runs to 16 residues. Per germline, CDR1 DFQATT and CDR2 SNEGSKA (reference sequence). V gave up 0 bases and J gave up 2 bases; unmatched junction bases: 7. The DNA for the CDR3 is TGCAGTGCTAGAGATCCTGGTCTAGCGGGGGCCTACGAGCAGTACTTC. Protein sequence: CSARDPGLAGAYEQYF.

The table lists this clonotype with many counts. The V and J genes are TRBV29-1 and TRBJ1-1; no clear D. Trimming stripped 2 bases from V and 4 bases from J, with 14 bases between. This CDR3 spans 14 amino acids. Germline V gene lookup returns CDR1 SQVTM and CDR2 ANQGSEA. CDR3 amino acids: CSVEPLAGGTEAFF. In nucleotides, the CDR3 is TGCAGCGTTGAACCCCTTGCGGGCGGCACTGAAGCTTTCTTT.

The rearrangement links TRBV6-5 to TRBJ2-1; D is uncertain. This CDR3 has 13 residues. V was pared by 10 bases and J by 0 bases, with 10 bases between. Germline V gene sequence: CDR1 MNHEY, CDR2 SVGAGI. CDR3 residues: CATYRNSYNEQFF. In DNA form, the CDR3 reads TGTGCCACCTACCGCAACTCCTACAATGAGCAGTTCTTC.

The rearrangement joins TRBV19 to TRBJ1-6; 10 positions match TRBD1. V was clipped by 6 bases and J by 12 bases; unmatched bases: 5. There are 13 residues in the CDR3. Germline V CDR1 and CDR2: LNHDA, SQIVND (reference sequence). CDR3 protein: CASRRTGGIPLHF. CDR3 in DNA: TGTGCCAGTAGAAGGACAGGGGGGATACCCCTCCACTTT.

The table lists this clonotype with a few counts. The rearrangement uses TRBV4-3 and TRBJ2-1; 11 bases are shared with TRBD2. Per germline, CDR1 LGHNA and CDR2 YSLEER. V was clipped by 4 bases and J by 7 bases; unmatched bases: 12. CDR3 length: 17 amino acids. The CDR3 region is CASSPGGGSGRANEQFF. In DNA, the CDR3 is TGCGCCAGCAGCCCCGGAGGGGGTAGCGGGAGGGCAAATGAGCAGTTCTTC.

This clonotype was seen just once. The chain couples TRBV5-1 to TRBJ2-5; 7 nucleotides line up with TRBD2. With V trimmed by 1 base and J by 2 bases, 5 bases remained unmatched. Germline V gives CDR1 SGHRS, CDR2 YFSETQ. This CDR3 region has 15 residues. CDR3 coding DNA: TGCGCCAGCAGCTTGTCACCCGGGGGGCAAGAGACCCAGTACTTC. It codes for CASSLSPGGQETQYF.

This clonotype was recorded many times. This rearrangement joins TRBV7-3 to TRBJ2-1, with 11 positions matching TRBD2. The germline CDR1 and CDR2 sequences are SGHTA and FQGTGA. This CDR3 region has 15 residues. J was trimmed by 1 base and V by 6 bases; bases with no gene match: 2. The CDR3 nucleotides read TGTGCCAGCAGTAGCGGGGGGGGATCCTACAATGAGCAGTTCTTC. Protein sequence: CASSSGGGSYNEQFF.

The chain links TRBV4-2 to TRBJ2-1; 7 positions agree with TRBD2. Germline CDR1 LGHNA, CDR2 YNFKEQ. The V and J ends lost 1 base and 0 bases, in that order; junction bases with no gene match: 0. The CDR3 sequence is 15 residues long. The CDR3 sequence: CASSQAGGSYNEQFF. The CDR3 nucleotides read TGTGCCAGCAGCCAAGCGGGGGGCTCCTACAATGAGCAGTTCTTC.

This clonotype showed up many times. The genes are TRBV4-1 and TRBJ1-3; D remains ambiguous. Germline CDR1 is MGHRA and CDR2 is YSYEKL. Between the trimmed V and J ends, which lost 6 bases and 1 base, there was a span of 16 bases. The CDR3 spans 16 residues. The CDR3 region has the DNA TGCGCCAGCAGGAAAGCCCTGGATCAATCTGGAAACACCATATATTTT. Amino acid sequence: CASRKALDQSGNTIYF.

This clonotype was recorded many times. The chain recombines TRBV18 with TRBJ2-7; 10 nucleotides agree with TRBD2. This CDR3 contains 14 residues. Per the germline V gene, CDR1 is KGHSH and CDR2 is LQKENI. J gave up 5 bases and V 3 bases, and 4 bases lay outside the gene matches. The CDR3 here is CASSPSGRAHEQYF. CDR3 coding DNA: TGTGCCAGCTCACCGAGCGGGAGGGCCCACGAGCAGTACTTC.

This clonotype appeared many times. CDR3 bases: TGTGCCAGCAGCCACCAGACAGGGGGCAGCAATGGCTACACCTTC. Its translation: CASSHQTGGSNGYTF. V gene TRBV12-3 or TRBV12-4 combines with J gene TRBJ1-2; 10 bases match TRBD1. V lost 6 bases and J lost 6; bases outside the gene matches: 10. CDR3 size: 15 residues.

This clonotype was picked up a small number of times. V is TRBV3-1 and J is TRBJ2-5; TRBD1 agrees at 7 bases. Germline trimming cut 1 base from V and 6 bases from J; bases unmatched to any gene: 8. The CDR3 totals 15 residues. Germline V gene sequence: CDR1 LGHDT, CDR2 YNNKEL (reference sequence). The CDR3 DNA is TGTGCCAGCAGCCAAGGTTCACCGGGACAGCAGACCCAGTACTTC. This codes for CASSQGSPGQQTQYF.

In its sample, this clonotype is large (0.1 to 1%). The chain is built from TRBV7-3 and TRBJ2-1, with a tentative D call TRBD2 (5 bases). Germline values: CDR1 SGHTA, CDR2 FQGTGA. Between the trimmed V and J ends, which lost 2 bases and 5 bases, there was a span of 19 bases. The CDR3 totals 17 residues. The CDR3 DNA sequence: TGTGCCAGCAGCTTAGGGAGCCCCGTTGGTAGGAACAATGAGCAGTTCTTC. It encodes CASSLGSPVGRNNEQFF. Combining the CDR3 with reference TRBV7-3 and TRBJ2-1 gives the whole variable domain GAGVSQTPSNKVTEKGKYVELRCDPISGHTALYWYRQSLGQGPEFLIYFQGTGAADDSGLPNDRFFAVRPEGSVSTLKIQRTERGDSAVYLCASSLGSPVGRNNEQFFGPGTRLTVL.

There are a few counts of this clonotype. The chain is built from TRBV30 and TRBJ2-3, with 8 nucleotides matching TRBD1. Germline trimming cut 1 base from V and 4 bases from J; bases unmatched to any gene: 7. This CDR3 comprises 15 residues. Germline V gene lookup returns CDR1 GTSNPN and CDR2 SVGIG (reference sequence). The CDR3 reads CAWSGQGSRADTQYF. Written as DNA, the CDR3 is TGTGCCTGGAGTGGACAGGGGTCTCGGGCAGATACGCAGTATTTT.

The V and J genes are TRBV1 and TRBJ1-2; the DNA was not used to check the table's D call, TRBD1. TRBV1 is recorded as a pseudogene. The CDR3 is made up of 11 amino acids. The CDR3 nucleotides read TGCACCACCCTGACCCCCGCAGGCTACACCTTC. The encoded protein is CTTLTPAGYTF.

This chain uses TRBV2 with TRBJ1-1, with unresolved D. Per germline, CDR1 SNHLY and CDR2 FYNNEI. V was clipped by 1 base and J by 5 bases, with 8 bases between them. The CDR3 covers 13 residues. The CDR3 spells CASSEGSGTEAFF. CDR3 coding DNA: TGTGCCAGCAGTGAAGGGTCGGGTACTGAAGCTTTCTTT.

There are a few counts of this clonotype. This rearrangement joins TRBV27 to TRBJ2-5; a weak D match, TRBD1 (5 bases). In germline, CDR1 is MNHEY, CDR2 SMNVEV (reference sequence). CDR3 length equals 16 residues. V was pared by 0 bases and J by 0 bases, with 11 bases between. In DNA, the CDR3 is TGTGCCAGCAGTTTATCATTCCAGGGCTACCAAGAGACCCAGTACTTC. Its translation: CASSLSFQGYQETQYF.

At least ten counts were recorded for this clonotype. The gene calls are TRBV24-1 and TRBJ2-1, with 12 nucleotides matching TRBD2. The CDR3 has 16 amino acids. After removal of 4 bases from V and 10 bases from J, the junction contained 10 bases not matched to a gene. Germline values: CDR1 KGHDR, CDR2 SFDVKD. This chain's CDR3 is CATSERLAGATREQFF. CDR3 DNA: TGTGCCACCAGTGAACGACTAGCGGGAGCGACCCGCGAGCAGTTCTTC.